This TCR beta chain was observed in a study of human T cells and chemical hapten exposure. For the study at large: The patch tests put 0.01% DPC on the skin of the upper back and were read 6 days later. Alopecia areata, totalis or universalis affected patients who were mostly female. Study-level points and caveats: As patch test score rose, PT1 expanded TCR counts tended to rise as well. Donors' alopecia may make their immune response differ from healthy people's.

TCRdb fed the RACE reads into MiXCR, producing one record per CDR3 protein. The data contain around 150,000 distinct CDR3 sequences, roughly 15% of them singletons. This CDR3 contains 12 residues. The germline CDR1 and CDR2 sequences are MNHEY and SVGEGT. Trimming removed 10 bases from V and 3 bases from J, with 12 bases in between. Time point: patch test 1, 2 weeks after DPC sensitization. Treatment meaning: therapeutic diphenylcyclopropenone sensitization with weekly scalp DPC. On this clonotype itself: As yet, its antigen is unknown.

The sequencing used whole blood, collected in connection with sensitization to the hapten diphenylcyclopropenone (DPC). The receptor comes from a woman younger than 45 with alopecia areata. Some clones in this sample may be carry-over from other donors' samples. The chain uses TRBV6-2 or TRBV6-3 and TRBJ1-1; D uncertain. CDR3 sequence: CAIQGRHTEAFF. The CDR3 DNA reads as TGTGCCATACAAGGGCGGCACACTGAAGCTTTCTTT.